Sequencing of this T cell receptor (beta chain) was carried out in a study of shared clonotypes between healthy human individuals. Germline CDR1 reads SGHDN; CDR2 reads FVKESK. Trimming removed 4 bases at V and 3 bases at J, with 19 bases between. This CDR3 spans 17 amino acids. Donors were healthy HIV-negative adults without recently reported acute infections or vaccinations. Whole-study results and caveats: Naive subsets generally exceeded memory subsets in estimated richness. Sequencing of the sorted subsets was shown by rarefaction to be incomplete despite large depth.

This clone was seen once. Its antigen is unidentified. At the deep level, the assay was run. Sequenced by immunoSEQ multiplex PCR; TCRdb stores in-frame clones only, minus some. The repertoire holds 2 million to 2.5 million clones, with 93% as singletons. This receptor was obtained from a man between 18 and 35 years old in good health. Some clones in this sample may be carry-over from other donors' samples. The rearrangement uses TRBV14 and TRBJ2-1; tentatively, D is TRBD2 (6 bases). Sequencing used naive CD4+ T cells from PBMCs. Subset specified: CD45RA+ positively selected. The CDR3 spells CASSLPTPGVVYNEQFF. The CDR3 bases are TGTGCCAGCAGCCTCCCTACCCCGGGAGTGGTCTACAATGAGCAGTTCTTC.